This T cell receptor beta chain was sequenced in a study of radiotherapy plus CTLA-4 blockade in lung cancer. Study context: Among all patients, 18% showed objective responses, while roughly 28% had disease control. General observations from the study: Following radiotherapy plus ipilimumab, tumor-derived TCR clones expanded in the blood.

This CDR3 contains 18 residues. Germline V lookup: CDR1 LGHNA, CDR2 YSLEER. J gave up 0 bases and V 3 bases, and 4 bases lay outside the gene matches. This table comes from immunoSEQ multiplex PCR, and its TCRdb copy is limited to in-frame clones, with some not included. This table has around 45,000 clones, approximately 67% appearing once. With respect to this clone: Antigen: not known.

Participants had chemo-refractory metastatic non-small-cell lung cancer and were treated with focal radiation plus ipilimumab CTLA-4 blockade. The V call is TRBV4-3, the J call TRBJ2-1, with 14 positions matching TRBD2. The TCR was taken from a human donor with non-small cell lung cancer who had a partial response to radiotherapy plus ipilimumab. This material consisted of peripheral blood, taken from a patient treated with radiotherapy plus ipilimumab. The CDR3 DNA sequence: TGCGCCAGCAGCCAGGGACTAGCGGGGGAGAGCTCCTACAATGAGCAGTTCTTC. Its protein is CASSQGLAGESSYNEQFF.